This T cell receptor beta chain appears in the sequencing data of a study of identifying expanded T cells in peripheral blood. Whole-study results and caveats: Approximately 2-week clone count variance significantly increased as total template count grew. Differentially abundant clones: 0.95 to 1.5 between replicates, roughly 16 at around 2 weeks, around 19 at four.

Assay: immunoSEQ multiplex PCR; the TCRdb copy retains only in-frame clones and omits some. The data hold roughly 100,000 clones, with approximately 91% observed a single time. Regarding this clone: Antigen: not known.

Healthy donors had no documented immune events, such as infections, while sampled. The junction had 3 bases not matched to a gene; V was cut back by 4 bases and J by 0 bases. Germline V CDR1 and CDR2: LGHNA, YNFKEQ. CDR3 length: 14 amino acids. The V and J genes are TRBV4-2 and TRBJ2-7; 7 bases match TRBD2. Sequenced input: blood. This TCR came from a person aged 18-70 years in good health. The CDR3 DNA follows: TGTGCCAGCAGCCCCAGCGGGGCCTCCTACGAGCAGTACTTC. Protein product: CASSPSGASYEQYF.